What follows describes a single T cell receptor beta chain. The data derive from a study of blood T cell repertoires in COVID-19. Study overall: The analysed material was cDNA or gDNA that came from T cells, B-cell-depleted T cells, or PBMCs.

Cohort placement rested on clinical history that participants reported themselves. Resolution of symptoms, clearance, or two negative PCRs was present in recovered Cohort 3 donors. The V gene lost 5 bases and the J gene lost 3 bases, with 8 bases spanning the gap. The CDR3 spans 11 residues. CDR1 is DFQATT and CDR2 is SNEGSKA in the germline V gene (reference sequence). The assay was immunoSEQ multiplex PCR, and TCRdb's table has in-frame clones only and misses some. The sample carries some 160,000 clones, roughly 80% recorded once. This sequence originates from an older woman who had recovered from COVID-19. The sample consisted of PBMCs or T cells enriched from blood (not recorded which). V is TRBV20-1 and J is TRBJ2-7, with D possibly being TRBD1 (5 bases). CDR3 residues: CSAPQGYEQYF. Written as DNA, the CDR3 is TGCAGTGCTCCGCAGGGCTACGAGCAGTACTTC.